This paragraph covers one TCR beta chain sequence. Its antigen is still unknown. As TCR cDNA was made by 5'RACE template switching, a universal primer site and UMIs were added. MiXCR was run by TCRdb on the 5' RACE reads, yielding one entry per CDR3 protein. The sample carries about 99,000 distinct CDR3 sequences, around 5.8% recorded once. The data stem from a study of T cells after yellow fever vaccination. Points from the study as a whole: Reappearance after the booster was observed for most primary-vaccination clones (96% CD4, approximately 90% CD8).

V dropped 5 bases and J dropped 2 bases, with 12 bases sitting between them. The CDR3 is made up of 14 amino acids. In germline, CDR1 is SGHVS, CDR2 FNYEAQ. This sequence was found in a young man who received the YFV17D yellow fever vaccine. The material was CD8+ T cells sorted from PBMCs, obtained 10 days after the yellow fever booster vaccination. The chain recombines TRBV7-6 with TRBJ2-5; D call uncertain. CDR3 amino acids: CASSLFGPQETQYF. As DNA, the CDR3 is TGTGCCAGCAGCCTTTTTGGGCCACAAGAGACCCAGTACTTC.